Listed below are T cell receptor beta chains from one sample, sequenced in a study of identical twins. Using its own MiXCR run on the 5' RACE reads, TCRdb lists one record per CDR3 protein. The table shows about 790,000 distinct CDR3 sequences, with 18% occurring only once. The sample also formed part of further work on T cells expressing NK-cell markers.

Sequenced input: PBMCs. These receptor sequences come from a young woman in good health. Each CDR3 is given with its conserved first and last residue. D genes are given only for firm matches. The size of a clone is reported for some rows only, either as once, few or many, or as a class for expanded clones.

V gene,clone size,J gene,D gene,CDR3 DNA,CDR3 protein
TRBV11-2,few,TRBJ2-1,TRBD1,TGTGCCAGCAGCCACGGGACAGCGCAGCATGAGCAGTTCTTC,CASSHGTAQHEQFF
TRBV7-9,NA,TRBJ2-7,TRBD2,TGTGCCAGCAGCTTTACTAGCGGGAGGACCTTTTCCTACGAGCAGTACTTC,CASSFTSGRTFSYEQYF
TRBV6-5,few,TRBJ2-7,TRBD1,TGTGCCAGCAGTTACGCCGCGACAGGGGAATACGAGCAGTACTTC,CASSYAATGEYEQYF
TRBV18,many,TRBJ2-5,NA,TGTGCCAGCTCACCGGGGCTAGCGGAGACCCAGTACTTC,CASSPGLAETQYF
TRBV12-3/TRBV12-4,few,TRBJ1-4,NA,TGTGCCAGTTGTGGGGAAACTAATGAAAAACTGTTTTTT,CASCGETNEKLFF
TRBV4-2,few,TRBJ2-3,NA,TGTGCCAGCAGCCAGGACTCCCGAGGGCTAGCCACAGATACGCAGTATTTT,CASSQDSRGLATDTQYF
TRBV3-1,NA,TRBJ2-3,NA,TGTGCCAGCAGCCAAGGTACGGGCAGAAGGGCAGATACGCAGTATTTT,CASSQGTGRRADTQYF
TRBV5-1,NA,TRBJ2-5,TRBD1,TGCGCCAGCAGCCTGGGACAGGAGCAAGAGACCCAGTACTTC,CASSLGQEQETQYF
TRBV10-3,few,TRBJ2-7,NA,TGTGCCATCAGTGCTAGATCCCAGGCCAACTACGAGCAGTACTTC,CAISARSQANYEQYF
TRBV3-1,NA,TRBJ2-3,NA,TGTGCCAGCAGCCAACTCTACACAGATACGCAGTATTTT,CASSQLYTDTQYF
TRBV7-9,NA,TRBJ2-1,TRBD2,TGTGCCAGCACTCTGATGGGCGGGGGTATCGATGAGCAGTTCTTC,CASTLMGGGIDEQFF
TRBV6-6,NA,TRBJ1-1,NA,TGTGCCAGCAGTCCAGACCTCAGAGGGAGCGCTTTCTTT,CASSPDLRGSAFF
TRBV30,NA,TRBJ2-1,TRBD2,TGTGCCTGGAGGGGACTAGCGACACCCCCCAGGGGCTCCTACAATGAGCAGTTCTTC,CAWRGLATPPRGSYNEQFF
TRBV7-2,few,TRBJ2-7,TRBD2,TGTGCCAGCAGCTTAGGATTAGGTGGGGGGGATCTATACGAGCAGTACTTC,CASSLGLGGGDLYEQYF
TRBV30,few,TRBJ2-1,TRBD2,TGTGCCTGGGCCAGACTAGCGGGGGCCTACAATGAGCAGTTCTTC,CAWARLAGAYNEQFF
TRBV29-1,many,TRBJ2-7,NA,TGCAGCGCCCAGCACAGCTCCTACGAGCAGTACTTC,CSAQHSSYEQYF
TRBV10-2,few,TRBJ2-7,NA,TGCGCCAGCAGTGAGTCGAAAGGAGGGGGCTTATCCTACGAGCAGTACTTC,CASSESKGGGLSYEQYF
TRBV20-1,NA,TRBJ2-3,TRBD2,TGCAGTGCTGGTCTAGCGGGAGGGAGGGATACGCAGTATTTT,CSAGLAGGRDTQYF
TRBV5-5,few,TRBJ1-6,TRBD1,TGTGCCAGCAGCCCCTCCGGGACAGGGGGTTCACCCCTCCACTTT,CASSPSGTGGSPLHF
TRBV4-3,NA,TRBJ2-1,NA,TGCGCCAGCAGCCAAGCCCAAGCGCCTTACAATGAGCAGTTCTTC,CASSQAQAPYNEQFF
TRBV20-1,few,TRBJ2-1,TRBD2,TGCAGTGCTAGAGATCGCTCTAGCGGGAGGATTAACAATGAGCAGTTCTTC,CSARDRSSGRINNEQFF
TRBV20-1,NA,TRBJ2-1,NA,TGCAGTGCTAGTCGCTCAGTTTCCTACAATGAGCAGTTCTTC,CSASRSVSYNEQFF
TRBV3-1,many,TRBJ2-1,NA,TGTGCCAGCAGCCCCTACTACAATGAGCAGTTCTTC,CASSPYYNEQFF
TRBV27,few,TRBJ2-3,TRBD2,TGTGCCAGCACAGCACTAGCGGGCACAGATACGCAGTATTTT,CASTALAGTDTQYF
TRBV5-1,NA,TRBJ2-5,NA,TGCGCCAGCACAATGGACCAAGAGACCCAGTACTTC,CASTMDQETQYF
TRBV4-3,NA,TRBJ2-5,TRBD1,TGCGCCAGCAGCCCCGAGACAGGGACCCCGGTGTGGACCCAGTACTTC,CASSPETGTPVWTQYF
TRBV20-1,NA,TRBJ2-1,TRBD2,TGCAGTGCTAAGCCCGGGACTAGCGGGGGGGACGGTGAGCAGTTCTTC,CSAKPGTSGGDGEQFF
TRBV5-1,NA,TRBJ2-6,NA,TGCGCCAGCAGCTGGGGTGGGGCTGGGGCCAACGTCCTGACTTTC,CASSWGGAGANVLTF
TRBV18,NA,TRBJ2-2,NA,TGTGCCAGCTCACCGTCTATAAGCCAGGCCGGGGAGCTGTTTTTT,CASSPSISQAGELFF
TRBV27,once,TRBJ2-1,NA,TGTGCCAGCAAGGTAGTTAATGAGCAGTTCTTC,CASKVVNEQFF
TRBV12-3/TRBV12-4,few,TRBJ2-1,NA,TGTGCCAGCAGTTTTCGAGGGATAGTGAGGGGCTTCAATGAGCAGTTCTTC,CASSFRGIVRGFNEQFF
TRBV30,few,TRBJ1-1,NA,TGTGCCGGAAGGGGGGCGAACACTGAAGCTTTCTTT,CAGRGANTEAFF
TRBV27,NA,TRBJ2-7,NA,TGTGCCACCCGGGGCTCTTGGTACGAGCAGTACTTC,CATRGSWYEQYF
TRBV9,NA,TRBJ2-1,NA,TGTGCCAGCAGCGTAGCTGGCGACCAAGAGCAGTTCTTC,CASSVAGDQEQFF
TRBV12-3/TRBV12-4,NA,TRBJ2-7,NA,TGTGCCAGCAGAGGTAGAGGGGCGGGCGAGCAGTACTTC,CASRGRGAGEQYF
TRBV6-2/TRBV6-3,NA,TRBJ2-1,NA,TGTGCCAGCAGCCCGCTAACTTATTTGGACAATGAGCAGTTCTTC,CASSPLTYLDNEQFF
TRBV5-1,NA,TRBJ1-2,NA,TGCGCCAGCAGCTTGAGCGGTCATGGCTACACCTTC,CASSLSGHGYTF
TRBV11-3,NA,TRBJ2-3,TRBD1,TGTGCCAGCAGCAAAGGGACAGCTCCCACAGATACGCAGTATTTT,CASSKGTAPTDTQYF
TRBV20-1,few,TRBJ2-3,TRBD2,TGCAGTGCTAGCTCTCTAGCGGGAGGGCTCTCAGATACGCAGTATTTT,CSASSLAGGLSDTQYF
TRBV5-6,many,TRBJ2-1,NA,TGTGCCAGCAGCTCCCCGTTCATTCGGTATGAGCAGTTCTTC,CASSSPFIRYEQFF
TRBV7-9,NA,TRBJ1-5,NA,TGTGCCAGCAGTTCGGGGTGGAGGCAGCCCCAGCATTTT,CASSSGWRQPQHF
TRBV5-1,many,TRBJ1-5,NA,TGCGCCAGCAGCTATGGGGGGTACAATCAGCCCCAGCATTTT,CASSYGGYNQPQHF
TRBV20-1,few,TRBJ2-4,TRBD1,TGCAGTGCGATGACAGGGGGACCTTGGAACATTCAGTACTTC,CSAMTGGPWNIQYF
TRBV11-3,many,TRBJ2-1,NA,TGTGCCAGCAGCCGATCAACGGGCGGTGAGCAGTTCTTC,CASSRSTGGEQFF
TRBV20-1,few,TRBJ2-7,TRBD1,TGCAGTGCTAGGCCGGGACAGGAGTCCTACGAGCAGTACTTC,CSARPGQESYEQYF
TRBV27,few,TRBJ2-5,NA,TGTGCCAGCGGAGAAATAACGGAGACCCAGTACTTC,CASGEITETQYF
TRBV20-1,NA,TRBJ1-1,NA,TGCAGTGCACGGCAGATGAACACTGAAGCTTTCTTT,CSARQMNTEAFF
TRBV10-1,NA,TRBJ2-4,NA,TGCGCCAGCAGTGATCCGGGACTAGCCAAAAACATTCAGTACTTC,CASSDPGLAKNIQYF
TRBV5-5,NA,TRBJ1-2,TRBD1,TGTGCCAGCAGCAGCCAGGGACAGGGAAACTATGGCTACACCTTC,CASSSQGQGNYGYTF
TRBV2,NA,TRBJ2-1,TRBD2,TGTGCCAGCAGTGAAATAGCGGGGGATGATGAGCAGTTCTTC,CASSEIAGDDEQFF
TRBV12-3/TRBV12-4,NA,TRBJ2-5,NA,TGTGCCAGCAGTTTACATGGGACAACCGAGACCCAGTACTTC,CASSLHGTTETQYF
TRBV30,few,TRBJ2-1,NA,TGTGCCTGGAGTGTAGGTGGCGCCTACAATGAGCAGTTCTTC,CAWSVGGAYNEQFF
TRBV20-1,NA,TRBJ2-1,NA,TGCAGTGCGGACAAAGCGGGTGGGCCTAACAATGAGCAGTTCTTC,CSADKAGGPNNEQFF
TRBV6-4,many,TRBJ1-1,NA,TGTGCCAGCAGTGACCGGGACAACACTGAAGCTTTCTTT,CASSDRDNTEAFF